The sequence of this T cell receptor (beta chain) was determined in a study of cytomegalovirus exposure and HLA in healthy donors. In the PCR, 60 Vbeta and 13 Jbeta primers were used. TCRdb's copy holds only in-frame clones and misses some; the assay was immunoSEQ multiplex PCR. Here the sample spans about 230,000 clones, about 77% being singletons. V lost 0 bases to trimming and J lost 1 base, with 6 bases between them. Germline CDR1 MGHDK, CDR2 SYGVNS. This CDR3 is 14 amino acids long. The rearrangement uses TRBV25-1 and TRBJ1-1; D gene ambiguous. Sequenced input: PBMCs. This clonotype was obtained from a boy younger than 18 in good health and CMV-seronegative. CDR3 loop: CASSEYGANTEAFF. The CDR3 region has the DNA TGTGCCAGCAGTGAATACGGAGCGAACACTGAAGCTTTCTTT.